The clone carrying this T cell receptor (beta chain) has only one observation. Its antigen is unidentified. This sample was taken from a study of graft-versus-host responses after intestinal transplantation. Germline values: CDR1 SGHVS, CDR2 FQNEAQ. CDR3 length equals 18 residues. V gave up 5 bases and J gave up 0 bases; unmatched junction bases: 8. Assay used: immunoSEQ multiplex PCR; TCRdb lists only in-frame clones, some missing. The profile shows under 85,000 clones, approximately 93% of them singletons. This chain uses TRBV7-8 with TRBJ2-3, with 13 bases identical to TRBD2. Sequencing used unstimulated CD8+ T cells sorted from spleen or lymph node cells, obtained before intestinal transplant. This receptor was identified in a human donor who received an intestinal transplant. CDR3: CASSGGTSGIPSTDTQYF. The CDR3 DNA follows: TGTGCCAGCAGCGGCGGGACTAGCGGGATACCTAGCACAGATACGCAGTATTTT.